A selection of T cell receptor beta chains follows, all from one sample in a study of blood T cell repertoires in COVID-19. Profiled with immunoSEQ multiplex PCR; TCRdb holds only in-frame clones, not every one. The table has about 200,000 clones, around 89% seen once. Sequenced: PBMCs or T cells enriched from blood (not recorded which). The receptors derive from a woman under 30 who had recovered from COVID-19. The CDR3 runs from the conserved cysteine through the conserved F or W. D genes are given only for firm matches. Rows give clone size only sometimes, using once, few, many, or a class for an expanded clone.

>-|TRBV27|TRBD1|TRBJ2-7
TGTGCCACCTTACAACTAGGACAGGGGGCGCACGAGCAGTACTTC
CATLQLGQGAHEQYF
>-|TRBV6-1|TRBD1|TRBJ1-2
TGTGCCAGCAGTGAAAGGATGGAACAGGGGAACTATGGCTACACCTTC
CASSERMEQGNYGYTF
>-|TRBV10-2|TRBD1|TRBJ1-4
TGCGCCAGTAGAACAGGGGATATTGAAAAACTGTTTTTT
CASRTGDIEKLFF
>-|TRBV12-5|-|TRBJ2-5
TGTGCTAGTGGTTTCAGGAAATCCCAAGAGACCCAGTACTTC
CASGFRKSQETQYF
>few|TRBV24-1|TRBD1|TRBJ1-2
TGTGCCACCAGTGATGACAGGGTCGGCTACACCTTC
CATSDDRVGYTF
>-|TRBV12-5|-|TRBJ1-5
TGTGCTAGTGGTCCTCCCCCCAGGGAGGGAAATCAGCCCCAGCATTTT
CASGPPPREGNQPQHF
>once|TRBV3-1/TRBV3-2|-|TRBJ1-4
TGTGCCAGCAGCCAAGTTTCAGGGGAAGAAAATGAAAAACTGTTTTTT
CASSQVSGEENEKLFF
>-|TRBV5-6|TRBD2|TRBJ2-7
TGTGCCAGCAGCTTGGGTAGCGGGGGGGCCACCTACGAGCAGTACTTC
CASSLGSGGATYEQYF
>-|TRBV6-5|TRBD1|TRBJ1-1
TGTGCCAGCACGACAGGGGGCATTGGGAACACTGAAGCTTTCTTT
CASTTGGIGNTEAFF
>-|TRBV28|TRBD2|TRBJ2-1
TGTGCCAGCAGCGATGGTCCCGGGGGGAATGAGCAGTTCTTC
CASSDGPGGNEQFF
>few|TRBV15|-|TRBJ2-1
TGTGCCACCAGCAGAGATAGGGGATCAGTAAATGAGCAGTTCTTC
CATSRDRGSVNEQFF
>-|TRBV9|-|TRBJ1-3
TGTGCCAGCAGCGTTGCCGACAGCCGAAACACCATATATTTT
CASSVADSRNTIYF
>-|TRBV3-1/TRBV3-2|TRBD1|TRBJ1-2
TGTGCCAGCAGCCAAGAGTCGGTGACAGGGAACTATGGCTACACCTTC
CASSQESVTGNYGYTF
>-|TRBV9|-|TRBJ1-3
TGTGCCAGCAGCGACTCTTCTGGAAACACCATATATTTT
CASSDSSGNTIYF
>-|TRBV19|TRBD1|TRBJ1-4
TGTGCCAGTACCAAAAACCAGGGGGCATGGGAAAAACTGTTTTTT
CASTKNQGAWEKLFF
>-|TRBV10-2|TRBD1|TRBJ1-4
TGCGCCAGCAGTGAGTGGCAGGGGGCAGAAAAACTGTTTTTT
CASSEWQGAEKLFF
>-|TRBV4-1|-|TRBJ1-1
TGCGCCAGCAGCCAAGAGCCCGGGATGAACACTGAAGCTTTCTTT
CASSQEPGMNTEAFF
>-|TRBV19|TRBD1|TRBJ1-2
TGTGCCAGTAGTTTTGGACAGGTCTATGGCTACACCTTC
CASSFGQVYGYTF
>-|TRBV27|-|TRBJ2-7
TGTGCCAGCAGTTTATCTTCTCCATATCAGGGCTCCTACGAGCAGTACTTC
CASSLSSPYQGSYEQYF
>-|TRBV6-5|-|TRBJ1-5
TGTGCCAGCAGGGGAGGGGGGGACGGCAATCAGCCCCAGCATTTT
CASRGGGDGNQPQHF
>-|TRBV18|-|TRBJ2-7
TGTGCCAGCTCACCACGGTCACAGCCTACCTACGAGCAGTACTTC
CASSPRSQPTYEQYF
>-|TRBV7-8|TRBD2|TRBJ2-3
TGTGCCAGCAGCCTACTAGCGGGGGGGACAGATACGCAGTATTTT
CASSLLAGGTDTQYF
>-|TRBV9|TRBD1|TRBJ1-6
TGTGCCAGCAGCTCCACAGGGGCGAATTCACCCCTCCACTTT
CASSSTGANSPLHF
>-|TRBV29-1|TRBD2|TRBJ2-3
TGCAGCTTGAGGGGGACTAGCCTAACAGATACGCAGTATTTT
CSLRGTSLTDTQYF
>-|TRBV6-5|-|TRBJ2-2
TGTGCCAGCTCCATCCAAGACACCACCGGGGAGCTGTTTTTT
CASSIQDTTGELFF
>-|TRBV29-1|TRBD1|TRBJ2-7
TGCAGCGTTGAGGAAGACCAGGGGGTCCACGAGCAGTACTTC
CSVEEDQGVHEQYF
>-|TRBV5-1|TRBD1|TRBJ2-1
TGCGCCAGCAGCTCCATCGGGACAGGGGGGGTCCCCTACAATGAGCAGTTCTTC
CASSSIGTGGVPYNEQFF
>few|TRBV14|-|TRBJ1-6
TGTGCCAGCAGCCAGGGGGGGCGAGGTTCACCCCTCCACTTT
CASSQGGRGSPLHF
>-|TRBV10-3|-|TRBJ1-1
TGTGCCATCAGTGTCCAGGGGAACACTGAAGCTTTCTTT
CAISVQGNTEAFF